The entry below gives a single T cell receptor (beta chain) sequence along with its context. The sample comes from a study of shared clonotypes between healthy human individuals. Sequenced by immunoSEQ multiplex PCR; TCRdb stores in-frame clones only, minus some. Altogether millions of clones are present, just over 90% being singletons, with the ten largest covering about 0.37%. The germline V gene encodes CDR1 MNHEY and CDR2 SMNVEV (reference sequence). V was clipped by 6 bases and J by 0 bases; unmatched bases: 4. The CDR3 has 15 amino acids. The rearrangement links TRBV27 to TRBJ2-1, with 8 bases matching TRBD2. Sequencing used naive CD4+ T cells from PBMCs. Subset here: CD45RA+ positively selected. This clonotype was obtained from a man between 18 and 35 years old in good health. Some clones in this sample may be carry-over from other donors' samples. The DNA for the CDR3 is TGTGCCAGCAGAACTAGCGGTGGCTCCTACAATGAGCAGTTCTTC. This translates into CASRTSGGSYNEQFF.